Below are 27 T cell receptor beta chains sequenced from a single sample in a study of T cells after yellow fever vaccination. A single record per CDR3 protein comes from TCRdb applying MiXCR to the 5' RACE reads. The sample consists of more than 95,000 distinct CDR3 sequences, more than 7.5% of them appearing once. Sequencing was performed on CD8+ T cells sorted from PBMCs, taken on the day of the yellow fever booster vaccination. These TCRs come from a man between 18 and 29 years old who received the YFV17D yellow fever vaccine.

The chain employs TRBV4-3 and TRBJ1-4, with D possibly being TRBD1 (5 bases). V lost 4 bases and J lost 6, with 18 bases in between. The germline CDR1 and CDR2 sequences are LGHNA and YSLEER. CDR3 size: 16 residues. The CDR3 region is CASSPGTGRWDEKLFF. In DNA, the CDR3 is TGCGCCAGCAGCCCAGGGACGGGGCGGTGGGATGAAAAACTGTTTTTT.

The V gene is TRBV11-3, the J gene TRBJ2-1, with D perhaps matching TRBD1 or TRBD2 (6 bases each). CDR1 and CDR2 from the germline V gene are SGHNT and YENEEA. CDR3 length: 16 amino acids. Trimming shortened V by 5 bases and J by 6 bases, and 20 bases separated the two germline ends. Written as DNA, the CDR3 is TGTGCCAGCAGCCTCGGGGGAACAGGGACGGCCAATGAGCAGTTCTTC. Its protein product is CASSLGGTGTANEQFF.

The sample holds a few counts of this clonotype. The chain links TRBV4-1 to TRBJ1-1; TRBD1 aligns across 11 bases. This CDR3 region has 16 residues. V lost 0 bases to trimming and J lost 5 bases; unmatched junction nucleotides: 5. Germline values: CDR1 MGHRA, CDR2 YSYEKL. Here the CDR3 DNA reads TGCGCCAGCAGCCAAGAAGGACAGGGGGCAGGGACTGAAGCTTTCTTT. It is translated as CASSQEGQGAGTEAFF.

In this sample, this clonotype turned up a few times. The chain recombines TRBV5-5 with TRBJ1-5; D is ambiguous. The CDR3 extends over 12 amino acids. V was pared by 2 bases and J by 7 bases, with 7 bases between. The germline CDR1 and CDR2 sequences are SGHKS and YYEKEE (reference sequence). The CDR3 bases are TGTGCCAGCAGCTTACCCGTACAGCCCCAGCATTTT. Translation gives CASSLPVQPQHF.

There are many counts of this clonotype. V usage is TRBV29-1 and J usage is TRBJ2-3, with TRBD2 identical over 10 bases. The CDR3 length is 16 residues. Germline loops: CDR1 SQVTM, CDR2 ANQGSEA. V was pared by 1 base and J by 4 bases, with 8 bases of the junction left unmatched. DNA of the CDR3: TGCAGCGTTGAAGGGCCTAGCGGGGGTCTAGCAGATACGCAGTATTTT. Translation gives CSVEGPSGGLADTQYF.

V usage is TRBV7-9 and J usage is TRBJ2-7; D is possibly TRBD1 or TRBD2 (5 bases each). The CDR3 is 14 residues long. CDR1 SEHNR and CDR2 FQNEAQ come from the germline V gene (reference sequence). V shed 4 bases and J shed 7 bases, with 17 bases lying between them. The CDR3 region is CASSSRDGEREQYV. The CDR3, as DNA: TGTGCCAGCAGCTCCCGGGACGGAGAGAGGGAGCAGTACGTC.

This clonotype is categorized as medium-sized. This chain connects TRBV29-1 to TRBJ2-7, with D hard to call. The CDR3 consists of 13 residues. The V end lost 1 base, the J end lost 0 bases, and 7 bases lay between the germline ends. Germline assignment: CDR1 SQVTM and CDR2 ANQGSEA. The CDR3, as DNA: TGCAGCGTTGAAGGTGGGGTCTCCTACGAGCAGTACTTC. This encodes CSVEGGVSYEQYF.

This chain joins TRBV28 and TRBJ1-5, with D perhaps matching TRBD1 (5 bases). Germline V gene lookup returns CDR1 MDHEN and CDR2 SYDVKM. V was pared by 2 bases and J by 9 bases, with 14 bases between. The length of the CDR3 is 14 residues. This CDR3 is CASSLGGGGSPQHF. The CDR3 nucleotides read TGTGCCAGCAGTTTAGGGGGTGGGGGTTCGCCCCAGCATTTT.

In this sample, this clonotype turned up many times. The CDR3 nucleotides read TGTGCCAGCAGTTTAAAGCTCAGGGGGCGTCTAAACTATGGCTACACCTTC. Protein sequence: CASSLKLRGRLNYGYTF. The chain recombines TRBV6-6 with TRBJ1-2; TRBD1 aligns across 8 bases. CDR1 is MNHNY and CDR2 is SVGAGI in the germline V gene (reference sequence). V shed 4 bases and J 2 bases; nucleotides not matched to a gene: 12. The CDR3 loop spans 17 amino acids.

This clonotype was detected a few times. The genes are TRBV11-2 and TRBJ2-7; 9 bases agree with TRBD1. Germline V gene data show CDR1 as SGHAT and CDR2 as FQNNGV. This CDR3 is built from 14 residues. Losses at the gene ends were 4 bases for V and 4 bases for J; bases not matched to a gene: 5. CDR3 amino acids: CASSSGQGIYEQYF. The CDR3 DNA follows: TGTGCCAGCAGCTCGGGACAGGGCATATACGAGCAGTACTTC. Full variable domain (outside the CDR3, taken from reference TRBV11-2 and TRBJ2-7): EAGVAQSPRYKIIEKRQSVAFWCNPISGHATLYWYQQILGQGPKLLIQFQNNGVVDDSQLPKDRFSAERLKGVDSTLKIQPAKLEDSAVYLCASSSGQGIYEQYFGPGTRLTVT.

J is TRBJ2-5 and V is TRBV5-1; 7 positions agree with TRBD2. The CDR3 covers 13 residues. V lost 3 bases, J lost 3 bases, and 2 bases stayed unmatched. Germline V CDR1 and CDR2: SGHRS, YFSETQ. CDR3 DNA sequence: TGCGCCAGCAGCTACAGCGGGGAAGAGACCCAGTACTTC. The encoded protein is CASSYSGEETQYF.

This clonotype occurred many times. The chain carries TRBV27 and TRBJ1-1, with D perhaps matching TRBD1 (6 bases). This CDR3 has 11 amino acids. The V end was cut by 3 bases, the J end by 11 bases, with 10 bases between. CDR1 MNHEY and CDR2 SMNVEV come from the germline V gene (reference sequence). The CDR3 loop reads CASSLGTRAFF. CDR3 DNA sequence: TGTGCCAGCAGTTTGGGGACACGGGCTTTCTTT.

This clonotype was detected ten times or more. The gene calls are TRBV6-1 and TRBJ2-5; D call uncertain. CDR1 is MNHNS and CDR2 is SASEGT in the germline V gene. Deletions cut 2 bases from V and 2 bases from J, with 9 bases between. The CDR3 contains 14 residues. CDR3: CASSEPTVQETQYF. CDR3 coding DNA: TGTGCCAGCAGTGAACCTACAGTACAAGAGACCCAGTACTTC.

V gene TRBV27 combines with J gene TRBJ2-1, with TRBD2 matching over 8 bases. V trimming: 4 bases; J trimming: 6 bases; junction bases outside the gene matches: 8. The length of the CDR3 is 15 residues. Germline-derived CDR1 and CDR2 are MNHEY and SMNVEV (reference sequence). CDR3 region: CASSSLPGGPNEQFF. The CDR3 DNA reads as TGTGCCAGCAGTTCCCTGCCGGGGGGGCCCAATGAGCAGTTCTTC.

The chain is built from TRBV27 and TRBJ2-3; D is undetermined. V lost 5 bases and J lost 4, with 13 bases in between. The CDR3 extends over 14 amino acids. Germline lookup yields CDR1 MNHEY and CDR2 SMNVEV (reference sequence). For the CDR3, the DNA is TGTGCCAGCAGTCCCTATCCGGGCGCAGATACGCAGTATTTT. Its protein is CASSPYPGADTQYF.

A few counts support this clonotype. The J gene is TRBJ2-2, the V gene TRBV7-9; D possibly uses TRBD1 or TRBD2 (6 bases each). The ends were cut back, 1 base at V and 0 bases at J, with 9 bases in the middle. The CDR3 spans 16 residues. Germline assignment: CDR1 SEHNR and CDR2 FQNEAQ (reference sequence). The chain's CDR3 is CASSLEGGSNTGELFF. CDR3 sequence (DNA): TGTGCCAGCAGCTTAGAAGGGGGGTCGAACACCGGGGAGCTGTTTTTT.

This chain connects TRBV6-2 or TRBV6-3 to TRBJ1-2; D is unclear. The CDR3 covers 16 residues. Trimming removed 2 bases from V and 2 bases from J, with 15 bases in between. CDR1 is MNHEY, CDR2 SVGEGT, per germline. Here the CDR3 reads CASSYSSNQRNYGYTF. As DNA, the CDR3 is TGTGCCAGCAGTTACAGTTCCAACCAACGGAACTATGGCTACACCTTC.

This clonotype was recorded at least ten times. The chain is built from TRBV10-2 and TRBJ1-2; the D is unclear. The germline V gene encodes CDR1 WSHSY and CDR2 SAAADI. Trimming took 1 base from V and 8 from J, leaving 14 bases between them. CDR3 length: 14 residues. The CDR3 DNA reads TGCGCCAGCAGTGAGTGGAAAGTCCCACAGGGCTACACCTTC. Its translation is CASSEWKVPQGYTF.

This clonotype was observed many times. The chain joins TRBV6-6 to TRBJ2-1, with 8 bases lining up with TRBD1. The CDR3 consists of 14 residues. The germline V gene has CDR1 MNHNY and CDR2 SVGAGI (reference sequence). The V segment lost 5 bases and the J segment 6 bases; nucleotides outside the gene matches: 6. CDR3: CASSPYTGGNEQFF. DNA of the CDR3: TGTGCCAGCAGTCCGTACACAGGGGGCAATGAGCAGTTCTTC.

This clonotype appeared a few times. The chain has TRBV7-2 and TRBJ2-3; D is perhaps TRBD2 (6 bases). From germline, CDR1 is SGHTA and CDR2 FQGNSA. The CDR3 has 14 amino acids. Trimming left V 5 bases short and J 6 bases short, with 15 bases between. CDR3 coding DNA: TGTGCCAGCAGCCACGCGGGACTCGAGGATACGCAGTATTTT. Protein sequence: CASSHAGLEDTQYF.

This clonotype was recorded at least ten times. The V call is TRBV6-2 or TRBV6-3, the J call TRBJ1-1; D gene unclear. With 2 bases removed from V and 1 base from J, the gap between germline ends came to 8 bases. Germline V gene sequence: CDR1 MNHEY, CDR2 SVGEGT. This CDR3 has 14 amino acids. The CDR3: CASSYATRNTEAFF. CDR3 DNA: TGTGCCAGCAGTTACGCGACAAGGAACACTGAAGCTTTCTTT.

In this sample, this clonotype turned up many times. V and J are TRBV5-6 and TRBJ2-3; 13 positions match TRBD2. V lost 3 bases, J lost 5 bases, and 9 bases stayed unmatched. Germline-derived CDR1 and CDR2 are SGHDT and YYEEEE. The length of the CDR3 is 17 residues. The CDR3 DNA sequence: TGTGCCAGCAGCTCGCTACTAGCGGGGGGGCCAATAGATACGCAGTATTTT. Translated, it gives CASSSLLAGGPIDTQYF.

This clonotype has only a few counts. J is TRBJ2-3 and V is TRBV7-2; 9 nucleotides agree with TRBD2. CDR1 SGHTA and CDR2 FQGNSA come from the germline V gene. CDR3 size: 15 residues. V shed 8 bases and J 1 base; nucleotides not matched to a gene: 7. The CDR3 reads CASPSAGGRTDTQYF. CDR3 bases: TGTGCCAGCCCCTCAGCGGGGGGTCGCACAGATACGCAGTATTTT. Variable domain in full (rest from reference TRBV7-2 and TRBJ2-3): GAGVSQSPSNKVTEKGKDVELRCDPISGHTALYWYRQSLGQGLEFLIYFQGNSAPDKSGLPSDRFSAERTGGSVSTLTIQRTQQEDSAVYLCASPSAGGRTDTQYFGPGTRLTVL.

This clonotype appeared a few times. The CDR3 loop is CASSGDSYGYTF. DNA for the CDR3: TGTGCCAGCAGCGGGGACAGCTATGGCTACACCTTC. The rearrangement joins TRBV5-4 to TRBJ1-2, with 7 bases identical to TRBD1. Germline V gene lookup returns CDR1 SGHNT and CDR2 YYREEE (reference sequence). The CDR3 is 12 amino acids. V lost 4 bases, J lost 4 bases, and 1 base stayed unmatched.

The rearrangement links TRBV27 to TRBJ1-6; unclear D gene. This CDR3 spans 14 amino acids. Germline assignment: CDR1 MNHEY and CDR2 SMNVEV (reference sequence). V shed 7 bases and J shed 10 bases, with 17 bases lying between them. This CDR3 reads CASTFGGLGSPLHF. The CDR3 nucleotides read TGTGCCAGCACCTTTGGAGGGCTCGGCTCACCCCTCCACTTT.

The sample holds a few counts of this clonotype. The V call is TRBV11-2, the J call TRBJ2-5; no clear D. CDR1 is SGHAT, CDR2 FQNNGV, per germline. V lost 3 bases, J lost 5 bases, and 22 bases lay in between. CDR3 length: 17 residues. The CDR3 reads CASSFGFGKGGRETQYF. DNA of the CDR3: TGTGCCAGCAGCTTTGGTTTTGGAAAGGGTGGTCGGGAGACCCAGTACTTC.

V usage is TRBV14 and J usage is TRBJ1-4; unclear D gene. The CDR3 consists of 15 residues. CDR1 and CDR2 from the germline V gene are SGHDN and FVKESK. The germline V and J ends were trimmed by 2 bases and 0 bases, with 7 bases remaining between them. As DNA, the CDR3 is TGTGCCAGCAGCCAATTTGCAGCAACTAATGAAAAACTGTTTTTT. Residues: CASSQFAATNEKLFF.